This T cell receptor (beta chain) is drawn from a study of T cell repertoires in cytomegalovirus infection. Study details: Indicated by public TCR beta signatures were CMV infection and matching HLA type.

As concerns this clonotype: Its matching antigen is unknown.

Trimming took 7 bases from V and 3 from J, leaving 13 bases between them. This CDR3 spans 15 amino acids. CDR1 is MNHNY, CDR2 SVGAGI, per germline (reference sequence). TCRdb recomputed calls from the reads with MiXCR, one row per CDR3 protein. The profile shows about 570,000 distinct CDR3 sequences, 40% of them singletons. The chain has TRBV6-6 and TRBJ1-6, with D possibly TRBD1 on 5 matching bases. Sequences were derived from cultured PBMCs, sampled from culture after CMV antigen stimulation. The origin of this receptor is a human donor in good health (CMV status not recorded). Some clones in this sample may be carry-over from other donors' samples. CDR3 coding DNA: TGTGCCAGCACCTGGGGCCAGGTCTATAATTCACCCCTCCACTTT. Translating it yields CASTWGQVYNSPLHF.